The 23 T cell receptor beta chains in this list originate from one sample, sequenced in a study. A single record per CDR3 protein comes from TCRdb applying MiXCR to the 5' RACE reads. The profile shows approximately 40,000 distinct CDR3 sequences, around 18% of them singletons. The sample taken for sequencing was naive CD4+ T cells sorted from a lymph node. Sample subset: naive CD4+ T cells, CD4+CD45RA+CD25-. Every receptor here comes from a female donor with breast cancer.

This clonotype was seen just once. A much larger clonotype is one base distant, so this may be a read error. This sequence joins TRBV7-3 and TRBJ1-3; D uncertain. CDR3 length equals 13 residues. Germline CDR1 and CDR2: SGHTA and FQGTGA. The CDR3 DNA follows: TGTGCCAACAGCTTAACGTTCGGGGACACCATATATTTT. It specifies CANSLTFGDTIYF.

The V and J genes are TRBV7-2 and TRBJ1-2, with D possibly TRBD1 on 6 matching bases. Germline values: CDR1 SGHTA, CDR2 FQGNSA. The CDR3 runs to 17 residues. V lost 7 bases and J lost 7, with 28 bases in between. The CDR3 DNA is TGTGCCAGCACCTCCCGGGGGGCGGTGGGTGCTGGTGGTGGCTACACCTTC. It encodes CASTSRGAVGAGGGYTF. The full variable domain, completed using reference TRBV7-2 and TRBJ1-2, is GAGVSQSPSNKVTEKGKDVELRCDPISGHTALYWYRQSLGQGLEFLIYFQGNSAPDKSGLPSDRFSAERTGGSVSTLTIQRTQQEDSAVYLCASTSRGAVGAGGGYTFGSGTRLTVV.

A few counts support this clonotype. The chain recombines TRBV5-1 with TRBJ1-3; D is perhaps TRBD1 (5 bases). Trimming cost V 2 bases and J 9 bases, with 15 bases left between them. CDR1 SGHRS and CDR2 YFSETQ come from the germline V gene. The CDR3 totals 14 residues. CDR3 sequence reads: CASSFGDERSTIYF. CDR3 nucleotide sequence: TGCGCCAGCAGCTTTGGGGACGAGAGGAGCACCATATATTTT.

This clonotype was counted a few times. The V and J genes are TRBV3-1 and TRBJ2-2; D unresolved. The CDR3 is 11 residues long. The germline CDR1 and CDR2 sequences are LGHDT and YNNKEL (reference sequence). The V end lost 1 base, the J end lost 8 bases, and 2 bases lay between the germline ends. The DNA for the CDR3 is TGTGCCAGCAGCCAAGGGGGGGAGCTGTTTTTT. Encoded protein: CASSQGGELFF.

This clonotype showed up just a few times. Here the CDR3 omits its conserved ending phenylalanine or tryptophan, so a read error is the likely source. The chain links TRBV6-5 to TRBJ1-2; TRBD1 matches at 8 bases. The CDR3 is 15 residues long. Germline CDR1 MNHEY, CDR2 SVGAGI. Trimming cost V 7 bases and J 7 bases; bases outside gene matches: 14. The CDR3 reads CASTKKGQGASGYTV. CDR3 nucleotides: TGTGCCAGCACTAAAAAAGGTCAGGGGGCCAGTGGCTACACCGTC.

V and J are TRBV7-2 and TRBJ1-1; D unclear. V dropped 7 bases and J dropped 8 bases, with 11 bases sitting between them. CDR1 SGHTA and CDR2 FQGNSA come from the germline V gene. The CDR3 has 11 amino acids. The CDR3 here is CASNPHREAFF. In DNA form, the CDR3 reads TGTGCCAGCAACCCCCACCGGGAAGCTTTCTTT. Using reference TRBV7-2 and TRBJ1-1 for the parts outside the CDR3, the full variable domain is GAGVSQSPSNKVTEKGKDVELRCDPISGHTALYWYRQSLGQGLEFLIYFQGNSAPDKSGLPSDRFSAERTGGSVSTLTIQRTQQEDSAVYLCASNPHREAFFGQGTRLTVV.

CDR3 residues: CASSLSGTWGDTQYF. CDR3 DNA sequence: TGTGCCAGCAGCTTATCGGGGACCTGGGGAGATACGCAGTATTTT. This sequence joins TRBV7-2 and TRBJ2-3; D is tentatively TRBD1 or TRBD2 (5 bases each). Trimming removed 2 bases from V and 5 bases from J, with 14 bases in between. The CDR3 length is 15 residues. In germline, CDR1 is SGHTA, CDR2 FQGNSA.

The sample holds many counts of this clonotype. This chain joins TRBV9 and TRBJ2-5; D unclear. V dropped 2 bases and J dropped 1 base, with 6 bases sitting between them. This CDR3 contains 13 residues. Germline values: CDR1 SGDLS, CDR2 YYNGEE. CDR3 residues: CASSVEFQETQYF. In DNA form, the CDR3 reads TGTGCCAGCAGCGTTGAGTTCCAAGAGACCCAGTACTTC. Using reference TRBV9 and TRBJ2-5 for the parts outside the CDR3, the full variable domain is DSGVTQTPKHLITATGQRVTLRCSPRSGDLSVYWYQQSLDQGLQFLIQYYNGEERAKGNILERFSAQQFPDLHSELNLSSLELGDSALYFCASSVEFQETQYFGPGTRLLVL.

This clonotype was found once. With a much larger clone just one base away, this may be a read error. The CDR3 is CASSLGAGDYEQYF. The CDR3 DNA sequence: TGTGCCAGCAGCTTAGGAGCGGGGGACTACGAGCAGTACTTC. This chain connects TRBV7-3 to TRBJ2-7; 8 nucleotides align to TRBD2. CDR1 SGHTA and CDR2 FQGTGA come from the germline V gene. The CDR3 spans 14 residues. V shed 2 bases, J shed 3 bases, and the junction held 3 bases outside the gene matches. Combining the CDR3 with reference TRBV7-3 and TRBJ2-7 gives the whole variable domain GAGVSQTPSNKVTEKGKYVELRCDPISGHTALYWYRQSLGQGPEFLIYFQGTGAADDSGLPNDRFFAVRPEGSVSTLKIQRTERGDSAVYLCASSLGAGDYEQYFGPGTRLTVT.

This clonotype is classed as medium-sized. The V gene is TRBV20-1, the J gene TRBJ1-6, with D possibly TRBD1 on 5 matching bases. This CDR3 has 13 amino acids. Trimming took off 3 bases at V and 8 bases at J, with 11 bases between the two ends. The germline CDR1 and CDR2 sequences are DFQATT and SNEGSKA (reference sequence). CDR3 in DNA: TGCAGTGCTAGTAGCGGGACGGATTCACCCCTCCACTTT. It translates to CSASSGTDSPLHF.

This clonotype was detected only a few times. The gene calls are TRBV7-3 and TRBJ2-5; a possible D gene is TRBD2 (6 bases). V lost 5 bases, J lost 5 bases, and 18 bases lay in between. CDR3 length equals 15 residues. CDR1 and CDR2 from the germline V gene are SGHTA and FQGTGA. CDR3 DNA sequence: TGTGCCAGCAGCCCAGCACGGGGCGCGGGGGAGACCCAGTACTTC. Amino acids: CASSPARGAGETQYF.

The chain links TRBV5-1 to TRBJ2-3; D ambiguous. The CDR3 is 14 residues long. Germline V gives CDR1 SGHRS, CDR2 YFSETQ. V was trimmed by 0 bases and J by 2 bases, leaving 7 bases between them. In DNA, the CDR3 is TGCGCCAGCAGCTTGGAGAGTGACACAGATACGCAGTATTTT. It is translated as CASSLESDTDTQYF.

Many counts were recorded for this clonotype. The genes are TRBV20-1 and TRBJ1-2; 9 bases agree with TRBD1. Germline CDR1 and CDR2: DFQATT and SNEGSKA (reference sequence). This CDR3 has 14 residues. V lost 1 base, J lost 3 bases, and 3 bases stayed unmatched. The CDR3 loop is CSARGTGADYGYTF. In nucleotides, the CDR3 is TGCAGTGCTAGAGGGACAGGGGCCGACTATGGCTACACCTTC.

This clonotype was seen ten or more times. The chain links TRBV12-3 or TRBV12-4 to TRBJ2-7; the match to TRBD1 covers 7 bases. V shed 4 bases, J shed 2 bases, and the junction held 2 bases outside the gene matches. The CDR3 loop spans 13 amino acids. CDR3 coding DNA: TGTGCCAGCAGTTCGGGACAGCCCTACGAGCAGTACTTC. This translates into CASSSGQPYEQYF.

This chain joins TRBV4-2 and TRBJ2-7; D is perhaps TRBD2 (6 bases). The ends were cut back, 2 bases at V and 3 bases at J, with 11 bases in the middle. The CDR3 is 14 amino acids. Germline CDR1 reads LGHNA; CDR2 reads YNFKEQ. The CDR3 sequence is CASSQQEGFYEQYF. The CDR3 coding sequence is TGTGCCAGCAGCCAACAGGAGGGATTCTACGAGCAGTACTTC.

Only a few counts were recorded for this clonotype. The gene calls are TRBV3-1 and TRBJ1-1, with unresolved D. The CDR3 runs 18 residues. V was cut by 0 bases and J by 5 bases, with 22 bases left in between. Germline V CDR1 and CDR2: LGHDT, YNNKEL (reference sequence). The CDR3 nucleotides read TGTGCCAGCAGCCAAGATCGGCTTCCTGGGCGGGGAGGGACTGAAGCTTTCTTT. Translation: CASSQDRLPGRGGTEAFF.

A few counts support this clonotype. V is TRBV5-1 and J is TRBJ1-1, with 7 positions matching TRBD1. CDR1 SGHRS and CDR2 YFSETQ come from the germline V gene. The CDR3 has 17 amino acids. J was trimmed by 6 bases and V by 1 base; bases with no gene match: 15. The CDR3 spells CASSLNVLGTDPPEAFF. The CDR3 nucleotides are TGCGCCAGCAGCTTGAACGTTCTGGGGACAGATCCGCCTGAAGCTTTCTTT.

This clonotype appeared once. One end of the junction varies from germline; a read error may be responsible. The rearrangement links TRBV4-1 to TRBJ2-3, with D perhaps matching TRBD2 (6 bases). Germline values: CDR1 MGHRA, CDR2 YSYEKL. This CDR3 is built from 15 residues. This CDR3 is CASSTSGRSTDAQYF. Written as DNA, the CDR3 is TGCGCCAGCAGCACAAGCGGGCGAAGCACAGATGCGCAGTATTTT.

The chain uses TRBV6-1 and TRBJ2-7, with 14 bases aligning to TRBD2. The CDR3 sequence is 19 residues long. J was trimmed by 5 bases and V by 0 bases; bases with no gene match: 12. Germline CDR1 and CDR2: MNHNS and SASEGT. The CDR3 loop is CASSEAGTSGRSFENEQYF. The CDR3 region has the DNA TGTGCCAGCAGTGAAGCTGGGACTAGCGGGAGAAGTTTCGAGAACGAGCAGTACTTC.

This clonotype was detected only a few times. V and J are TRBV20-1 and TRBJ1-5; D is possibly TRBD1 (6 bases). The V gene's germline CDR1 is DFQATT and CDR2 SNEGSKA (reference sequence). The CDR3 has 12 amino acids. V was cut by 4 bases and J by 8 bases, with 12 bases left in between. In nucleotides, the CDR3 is TGCAGTGCTACCCAGGGGATGGAGCCCCAGCATTTT. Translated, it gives CSATQGMEPQHF.

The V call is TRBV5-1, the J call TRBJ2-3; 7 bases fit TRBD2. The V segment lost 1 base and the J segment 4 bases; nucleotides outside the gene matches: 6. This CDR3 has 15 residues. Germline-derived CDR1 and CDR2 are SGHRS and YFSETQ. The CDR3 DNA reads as TGCGCCAGCAGCTTGCTGCGGGAGCTCTCAGATACGCAGTATTTT. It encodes CASSLLRELSDTQYF.

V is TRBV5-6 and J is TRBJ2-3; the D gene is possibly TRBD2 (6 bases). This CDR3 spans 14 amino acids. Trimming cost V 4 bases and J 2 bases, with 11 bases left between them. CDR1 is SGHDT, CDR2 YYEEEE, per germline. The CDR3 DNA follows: TGTGCCAGCAGCCGCCGGGACTTCACAGATACGCAGTATTTT. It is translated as CASSRRDFTDTQYF.

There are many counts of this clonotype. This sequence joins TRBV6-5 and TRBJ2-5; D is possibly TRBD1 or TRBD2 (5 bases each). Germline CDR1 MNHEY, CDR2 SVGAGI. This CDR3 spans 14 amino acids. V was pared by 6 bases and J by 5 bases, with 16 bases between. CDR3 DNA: TGTGCCAGCAGCCGCTCGGAGGCAGGGGAGACCCAGTACTTC. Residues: CASSRSEAGETQYF.